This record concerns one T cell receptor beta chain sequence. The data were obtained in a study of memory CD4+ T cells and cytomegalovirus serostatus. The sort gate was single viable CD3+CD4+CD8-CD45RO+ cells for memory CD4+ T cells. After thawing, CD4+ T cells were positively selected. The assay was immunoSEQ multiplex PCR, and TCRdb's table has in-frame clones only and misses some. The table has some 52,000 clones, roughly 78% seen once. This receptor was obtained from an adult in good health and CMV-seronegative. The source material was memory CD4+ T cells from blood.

This CDR3 is CASSEVTGDRGRLAFF. CDR3 in DNA: TGTGCCAGCAGTGAAGTGACCGGGGACAGGGGGCGTCTAGCTTTCTTT. This chain links TRBV6-1 with TRBJ1-1; TRBD1 matches 12 bases. The CDR3 length is 16 residues. V lost 1 base to trimming and J lost 10 bases; unmatched junction nucleotides: 10. Per germline, CDR1 MNHNS and CDR2 SASEGT.